This is a list of T cell receptor beta chains from one sample in a study of blood T cell repertoires in COVID-19. Repertoires were generated with immunoSEQ multiplex PCR, while TCRdb's copy carries only in-frame clones and drops some. The table records about 150,000 clones, roughly 80% of them present only once. Sequencing was done on a sample of peripheral blood. The source is an elderly man with acute or convalescent COVID-19. Each CDR3 is given without its conserved first and last residue. Each record gives: V gene, clone size, CDR3 protein. Size is stated for part of the rows, as once, few or many counts, or as a class when the clone is expanded.

v_gene: TRBV13; abundance: .; CDR3aa: ASSSTLLAGGRGRTQY
v_gene: TRBV18; abundance: .; CDR3aa: ASSLRQETDTQY
v_gene: TRBV19; abundance: .; CDR3aa: ASSPTRGINQPQH
v_gene: TRBV24-1; abundance: few; CDR3aa: ATGQINYGYT
v_gene: TRBV5-4; abundance: .; CDR3aa: ASSRSGGPYNEQF
v_gene: TRBV6-6; abundance: .; CDR3aa: ASTGSGYEQY
v_gene: TRBV5-4; abundance: .; CDR3aa: ASSLGAGPTGDGYT
v_gene: TRBV5-1; abundance: once; CDR3aa: ASSATQTGANVLT
v_gene: TRBV10-3; abundance: .; CDR3aa: AIGGQETQY
v_gene: TRBV5-5; abundance: .; CDR3aa: ASSLVPSQGGSDGYT
v_gene: TRBV4-1; abundance: .; CDR3aa: ASSRRREVTEAF
v_gene: TRBV6-1; abundance: .; CDR3aa: ATERGYGYT
v_gene: TRBV7-9; abundance: .; CDR3aa: ASSLGGGQVTSPLH
v_gene: TRBV10-1; abundance: .; CDR3aa: ASRYQGFAGQPQH
v_gene: TRBV7-2; abundance: .; CDR3aa: ASSSAPLASGTQY
v_gene: TRBV13; abundance: .; CDR3aa: ASSLTGSGYT
v_gene: TRBV11-2; abundance: .; CDR3aa: ASSRYNTGVGETQY
v_gene: TRBV9; abundance: .; CDR3aa: ASSVSDRVDEQY
v_gene: TRBV3-1/TRBV3-2; abundance: .; CDR3aa: ASSQDPVVNQPQH
v_gene: TRBV18; abundance: .; CDR3aa: ASSLGLAQETQY
v_gene: TRBV5-1; abundance: once; CDR3aa: ASSLVGQGFTDTQY
v_gene: TRBV5-1; abundance: .; CDR3aa: ASSLIQFTNTGELF
v_gene: TRBV5-1; abundance: .; CDR3aa: ASSLDRGSNEKLF
v_gene: TRBV7-3; abundance: once; CDR3aa: ARSGAGDQETQY
v_gene: TRBV15; abundance: .; CDR3aa: ATSSRTGVSFYEQY
v_gene: TRBV29-1; abundance: few; CDR3aa: SVTGAMATEAF
v_gene: TRBV10-3; abundance: once; CDR3aa: AIGSGGAGTDTQY
v_gene: TRBV5-1; abundance: .; CDR3aa: ASSKGQTNTEAF
v_gene: TRBV11-2; abundance: .; CDR3aa: ASSSSGGALETQY
v_gene: TRBV9; abundance: .; CDR3aa: ASSFWDNTDTQY
v_gene: TRBV3-1/TRBV3-2; abundance: .; CDR3aa: ASSQAGTEKAF
v_gene: TRBV7-9; abundance: few; CDR3aa: ASSLQGGWNTEAF
v_gene: TRBV7-9; abundance: few; CDR3aa: ASSSQGGVLNEQF
v_gene: TRBV29-1; abundance: .; CDR3aa: SVDLDNFYGYT
v_gene: TRBV21-1; abundance: .; CDR3aa: ASSPEGDRVSLYGYT
v_gene: TRBV7-9; abundance: .; CDR3aa: ASSAGLFEQF
v_gene: TRBV4-3; abundance: .; CDR3aa: ASSQSFPAGNQPQH
v_gene: TRBV7-2; abundance: .; CDR3aa: ASPRGALSGGRFNEQF
v_gene: TRBV7-8; abundance: once; CDR3aa: ASSRDSSNYGYT